The 25 T cell receptor beta chains presented below share a single source sample, sequenced in a study of shared clonotypes between healthy human individuals. TCRdb keeps only in-frame clones here, not all; method: immunoSEQ multiplex PCR. Among a few million clones, around 90% were seen once, and the ten largest hold 0.37%. The sample comprised naive CD4+ T cells from PBMCs. Subset of the sample: CD45RA+ positively selected. These receptors originate from a man younger than 35 in good health. Some clones in this sample may be carry-over from other donors' samples.

The rearrangement uses TRBV10-3 and TRBJ1-2; D is ambiguous. The germline CDR1 and CDR2 sequences are ENHRY and SYGVKD. The CDR3 sequence is 15 residues long. V was trimmed by 2 bases and J by 8 bases, leaving 18 bases between them. The CDR3 bases are TGTGCCATCAGTGAGACTACCTTGCCCCTGGTGGGCTACACCTTC. It translates to CAISETTLPLVGYTF.

About this clone itself: Other DNA sequences in the sample encode the same CDR3. The chain uses TRBV9 and TRBJ2-1; 8 bases match TRBD2. In germline, CDR1 is SGDLS, CDR2 YYNGEE. V was pared by 3 bases and J by 1 base, with 3 bases of the junction left unmatched. The CDR3 runs 15 residues. CDR3 region: CASSAREGSYNEQFF. The CDR3 bases are TGTGCCAGCAGCGCACGGGAGGGGTCCTACAATGAGCAGTTCTTC.

The chain uses TRBV9 and TRBJ2-5; D is ambiguous. CDR1 SGDLS and CDR2 YYNGEE come from the germline V gene. V lost 0 bases and J lost 4, with 13 bases in between. This CDR3 is built from 15 residues. This chain's CDR3 is CASSVDGPSSETQYF. CDR3 nucleotides: TGTGCCAGCAGCGTAGACGGACCCTCCTCAGAGACCCAGTACTTC.

Regarding this clone: This sample includes further DNA sequences coding for the same CDR3. This sequence joins TRBV2 and TRBJ1-4; TRBD1 agrees at 7 bases. CDR3 length: 14 amino acids. V lost 6 bases, J lost 6 bases, and 7 bases stayed unmatched. Per the germline V gene, CDR1 is SNHLY and CDR2 is FYNNEI. The CDR3 sequence is CASRAGTVDEKLFF. CDR3 bases: TGTGCCAGCAGGGCCGGGACAGTGGATGAAAAACTGTTTTTT.

The rearrangement links TRBV2 to TRBJ1-4; TRBD1 matches 9 bases. Germline CDR1 and CDR2: SNHLY and FYNNEI. J gave up 8 bases and V 8 bases, and 6 bases lay outside the gene matches. This CDR3 is 13 amino acids long. As DNA, the CDR3 is TGTGCCAGCCAAAGGGACAGGGAAGAAAAACTGTTTTTT. This codes for CASQRDREEKLFF.

The chain joins TRBV6-6 to TRBJ1-3; D ambiguous. This CDR3 has 15 residues. In germline, CDR1 is MNHNY, CDR2 SVGAGI (reference sequence). Deletions cut 5 bases from V and 0 bases from J, with 11 bases between. CDR3 sequence: CASSQLRGSGNTIYF. The CDR3 nucleotides read TGTGCCAGCAGTCAACTCAGAGGCTCTGGAAACACCATATATTTT.

This clone was counted many times. Other DNA sequences in this specimen translate into the identical CDR3. The CDR3 bases are TGTGCCAGCAGTTTATTGAACACTGAAGCTTTCTTT. This gives the protein CASSLLNTEAFF. This chain joins TRBV28 and TRBJ1-1; D is unresolved. The CDR3 contains 12 residues. CDR1 and CDR2 (germline): MDHEN, SYDVKM. The V end was cut by 1 base, the J end by 0 bases, with 0 bases between.

This chain uses TRBV10-1 with TRBJ1-1; D is undetermined. This CDR3 is built from 14 residues. Trimming stripped 3 bases from V and 6 bases from J, with 14 bases between. Germline V CDR1 and CDR2: WNHNN, SYGVQD (reference sequence). CDR3 coding DNA: TGCGCCAGCAGTGAATCGACCGCTACCGCTGAAGCTTTCTTT. Translated, it gives CASSESTATAEAFF.

CDR3 in amino acids: CASSPRTGASGNQPQHF. In DNA form, the CDR3 reads TGTGCCAGTAGTCCCCGGACAGGGGCCTCCGGCAATCAGCCCCAGCATTTT. The J gene is TRBJ1-5, the V gene TRBV19, with 9 bases that match TRBD1. Germline CDR1 and CDR2: LNHDA and SQIVND (reference sequence). Trimming cost V 5 bases and J 2 bases; bases outside gene matches: 10. This CDR3 has 17 amino acids.

This clone was found once. The chain employs TRBV29-1 and TRBJ1-2; weak D call: TRBD1 (5 bases). V was shortened by 3 bases and J by 4 bases, with 15 bases between the two germline ends. Germline V lookup: CDR1 SQVTM, CDR2 ANQGSEA. This CDR3 is built from 14 residues. This chain's CDR3 is CSVEEWSQGYGYTF. The CDR3 DNA reads as TGCAGCGTTGAGGAATGGTCGCAGGGCTATGGCTACACCTTC.

This rearrangement joins TRBV5-4 to TRBJ1-2; no firm D call. Germline values: CDR1 SGHNT, CDR2 YYREEE (reference sequence). V was clipped by 0 bases and J by 4 bases, with 19 bases between them. This CDR3 has 17 amino acids. The CDR3 here is CASSLGMITPGFYGYTF. CDR3 DNA: TGTGCCAGCAGCTTGGGTATGATAACCCCTGGATTCTATGGCTACACCTTC. The whole variable domain, filled in from reference TRBV5-4 and TRBJ1-2, reads ETGVTQSPTHLIKTRGQQVTLRCSSQSGHNTVSWYQQALGQGPQFIFQYYREEENGRGNFPPRFSGLQFPNYSSELNVNALELDDSALYLCASSLGMITPGFYGYTFGSGTRLTVV.

The chain recombines TRBV7-2 with TRBJ2-7, with TRBD2 matching 10 bases. Germline-derived CDR1 and CDR2 are SGHTA and FQGNSA. CDR3 length: 15 amino acids. V trimming: 2 bases; J trimming: 3 bases; junction bases outside the gene matches: 4. This CDR3 is CASSLFRTSGYEQYF. CDR3 bases: TGTGCCAGCAGCTTATTCAGGACTAGCGGCTACGAGCAGTACTTC.

With regard to this clone: Different DNA sequences within this sample yield the same CDR3. The chain combines TRBV18 with TRBJ2-2, with TRBD1 matching 9 bases. The CDR3 covers 15 residues. Germline CDR1 is KGHSH and CDR2 is LQKENI. With 6 bases clipped from V and 1 base from J, the junction kept 3 bases outside the gene matches. CDR3 loop: CASSPGQGNTGELFF. The CDR3 coding sequence is TGTGCCAGCTCGCCGGGACAGGGGAACACCGGGGAGCTGTTTTTT.

This clone has a single count. The chain has TRBV19 and TRBJ2-7; 10 bases are shared with TRBD1. J lost 6 bases, V lost 5 bases, and 7 bases had no gene match. The CDR3 extends over 14 amino acids. Germline loops: CDR1 LNHDA, CDR2 SQIVND (reference sequence). Here the CDR3 reads CASSERQGAFEQYF. CDR3 sequence (DNA): TGTGCCAGTAGTGAACGACAGGGGGCTTTCGAGCAGTACTTC. Looking up the rest from reference TRBV19 and TRBJ2-7 gives the full variable domain: DGGITQSPKYLFRKEGQNVTLSCEQNLNHDAMYWYRQDPGQGLRLIYYSQIVNDFQKGDIAEGYSVSREKKESFPLTVTSAQKNPTAFYLCASSERQGAFEQYFGPGTRLTVT.

The chain joins TRBV6-1 to TRBJ2-7, with D perhaps matching TRBD2 (5 bases). The V gene's germline CDR1 is MNHNS and CDR2 SASEGT. V was shortened by 7 bases and J by 3 bases, with 10 bases between the two germline ends. This CDR3 region has 12 residues. The CDR3 region is CASTRLHYEQYF. In nucleotides, the CDR3 is TGTGCCAGCACCCGACTACACTACGAGCAGTACTTC.

V is TRBV6-1 and J is TRBJ2-7, with D hard to call. Germline CDR1 and CDR2: MNHNS and SASEGT. V lost 6 bases and J 2 bases, leaving 14 bases between the germline ends. The CDR3 covers 14 residues. The CDR3 loop reads CASRQTQITYEQYF. CDR3 coding DNA: TGTGCCAGCAGACAGACACAGATTACCTACGAGCAGTACTTC.

The J gene is TRBJ1-1, the V gene TRBV5-1; 9 nucleotides align to TRBD1. This CDR3 has 15 amino acids. CDR1 is SGHRS and CDR2 is YFSETQ in the germline V gene. Unmatched junction bases numbered 2, after V lost 1 base and J lost 1 base. The CDR3 DNA reads as TGCGCCAGCAGCTTGACAGGGGGCTGGAACACTGAAGCTTTCTTT. As protein: CASSLTGGWNTEAFF.

V usage is TRBV28 and J usage is TRBJ1-4; the D is unclear. Trimming shortened V by 3 bases and J by 8 bases, and 13 bases separated the two germline ends. Germline V gene data show CDR1 as MDHEN and CDR2 as SYDVKM. This CDR3 contains 14 residues. CDR3 sequence: CASSLLGYNEKLFF. In DNA, the CDR3 is TGTGCCAGCAGTTTGCTGGGGTACAACGAAAAACTGTTTTTT.

The chain employs TRBV27 and TRBJ1-1; D perhaps matches TRBD1 (5 bases). Trimming took off 6 bases at V and 0 bases at J, with 14 bases between the two ends. This CDR3 is built from 15 residues. CDR1 MNHEY and CDR2 SMNVEV come from the germline V gene (reference sequence). The chain's CDR3 is CASSPRQLMNTEAFF. CDR3 sequence (DNA): TGTGCCAGCAGCCCTAGACAGTTGATGAACACTGAAGCTTTCTTT.

This clone has a single count. The CDR3 reads CASSLSGQGVGDTQYF. The CDR3 nucleotides are TGTGCCAGCAGCTTGTCGGGACAGGGGGTCGGAGATACGCAGTATTTT. The V call is TRBV5-6, the J call TRBJ2-3, with 11 bases aligning to TRBD1. V shed 1 base, J shed 5 bases, and the junction held 6 bases outside the gene matches. Germline V gene sequence: CDR1 SGHDT, CDR2 YYEEEE. The CDR3 sequence is 16 residues long.

This chain uses TRBV30 with TRBJ2-1, with 9 bases aligning to TRBD2. V gave up 0 bases and J gave up 8 bases; unmatched junction bases: 11. Germline lookup yields CDR1 GTSNPN and CDR2 SVGIG (reference sequence). The CDR3 sequence is 16 residues long. The CDR3 bases are TGTGCCTGGAGTGTATTTGGAGGCGGGAGGGGCTATGAGCAGTTCTTC. It is translated as CAWSVFGGGRGYEQFF.

The chain recombines TRBV1 with TRBJ2-3; TRBD2, the table's D call, was not compared with the DNA. TRBV1 is a pseudogene locus. The CDR3 has 15 residues. The CDR3 protein is CTSSLSGRGTDTQYF. The CDR3 DNA reads as TGCACCAGCAGCCTCAGCGGGAGGGGCACAGATACGCAGTATTTT.

In regard to this clone: The junction departs from germline at one end; a sequencing error may be responsible. The chain recombines TRBV10-3 with TRBJ1-3; D is uncertain. CDR1 and CDR2 from the germline V gene are ENHRY and SYGVKD. This CDR3 is built from 15 residues. Here the CDR3 reads CAITTRLAEGSTIYF. In DNA form, the CDR3 reads TGTGCCATCACCACGCGGCTGGCGGAGGGAAGCACCATATATTTT.

This chain connects TRBV5-8 to TRBJ2-7, with D maybe TRBD2 (6 bases). The CDR3 covers 16 residues. The germline V and J ends were trimmed by 1 base and 2 bases, with 16 bases remaining between them. CDR1 and CDR2 (germline): SGHTS, YDEGEE. CDR3 DNA: TGTGCCAGCAGCTTGTGGTTCCTAGCGAGCACCTACGAGCAGTACTTC. Amino acids: CASSLWFLASTYEQYF.

This sequence joins TRBV7-2 and TRBJ2-2, with a tentative D call TRBD2 (6 bases). The CDR3 is made up of 15 amino acids. Germline lookup yields CDR1 SGHTA and CDR2 FQGNSA. Trimming removed 1 base from V and 5 bases from J, with 11 bases in between. CDR3: CASSLGGGPTGELFF. CDR3 nucleotides: TGTGCCAGCAGCTTAGGAGGAGGGCCAACCGGGGAGCTGTTTTTT. The whole variable domain, filled in from reference TRBV7-2 and TRBJ2-2, reads GAGVSQSPSNKVTEKGKDVELRCDPISGHTALYWYRQSLGQGLEFLIYFQGNSAPDKSGLPSDRFSAERTGGSVSTLTIQRTQQEDSAVYLCASSLGGGPTGELFFGEGSRLTVL.